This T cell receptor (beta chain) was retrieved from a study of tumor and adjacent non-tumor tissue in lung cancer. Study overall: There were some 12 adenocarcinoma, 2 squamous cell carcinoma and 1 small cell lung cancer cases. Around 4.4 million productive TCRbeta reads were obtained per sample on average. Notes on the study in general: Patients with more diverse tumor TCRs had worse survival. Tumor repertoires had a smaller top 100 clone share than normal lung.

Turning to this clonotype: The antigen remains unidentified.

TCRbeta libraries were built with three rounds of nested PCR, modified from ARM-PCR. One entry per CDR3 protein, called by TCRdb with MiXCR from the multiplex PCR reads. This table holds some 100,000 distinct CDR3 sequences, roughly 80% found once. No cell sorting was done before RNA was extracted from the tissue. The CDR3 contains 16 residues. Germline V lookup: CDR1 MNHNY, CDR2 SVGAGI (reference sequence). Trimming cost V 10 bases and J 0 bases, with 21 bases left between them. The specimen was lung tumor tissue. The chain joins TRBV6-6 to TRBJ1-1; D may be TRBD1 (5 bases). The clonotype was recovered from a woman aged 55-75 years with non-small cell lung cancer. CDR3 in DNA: TGTGCCAACAGCACCCGGCAGGGAAACTTGAACACTGAAGCTTTCTTT. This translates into CANSTRQGNLNTEAFF.